The rows below give T cell receptor beta chains drawn from one sample of a study of cytomegalovirus exposure and HLA in healthy donors. Libraries were prepared by immunoSEQ multiplex PCR; TCRdb keeps only in-frame clonotypes and omits some of them. The data show tens of thousands of clones, just over 75% seen once. The sample was PBMCs. These receptors all stem from a man aged 25 to 45 in good health and CMV-seronegative. CDR3s include the opening cysteine and the closing phenylalanine or tryptophan. A D gene is named only where the DNA matches it firmly. Clone size appears in some rows only: once, few, many, or a class for an expanded clone.

TGTGCCAGCAGCTTGAAGATCAGGGTGGACTATGGCTACACCTTC	CASSLKIRVDYGYTF	NA	TRBV5-5	TRBJ1-2	NA
TGTGCCAGCAGCGTAGCGTCAGGGAAGGCTGGCTACACCTTC	CASSVASGKAGYTF	NA	TRBV9	TRBJ1-2	NA
TGTGCCAGCAGTTTTGGCATCAGCTCCTACAATGAGCAGTTCTTC	CASSFGISSYNEQFF	NA	TRBV28	TRBJ2-1	NA
TGTGCCAGCAGCCCTCATGGGGCCTCTGGAAACACCATATATTTT	CASSPHGASGNTIYF	few	TRBV9	TRBJ1-3	NA
TGTGCCAGCAGCCCAACAATTACAGGGAAATCACCCCTCCACTTT	CASSPTITGKSPLHF	few	TRBV5-8	TRBJ1-6	NA
TGTGCCAGCAGCTTAACGGTCGAGCCGGGCACAGATACGCAGTATTTT	CASSLTVEPGTDTQYF	once	TRBV7-3	TRBJ2-3	NA
TGTGCCAGTAGCAGATCTGGAGGAAGTGAAAAACTGTTTTTT	CASSRSGGSEKLFF	NA	TRBV19	TRBJ1-4	NA
TGTGCCAGCAGTGAAGCCCCCGGACAGAGTTCTGAAGCTTTCTTT	CASSEAPGQSSEAFF	NA	TRBV2	TRBJ1-1	NA
TGTGCCAGCAGCTCACAGGGGGGTCATGCCTACGAGCAGTACTTC	CASSSQGGHAYEQYF	once	TRBV5-4	TRBJ2-7	TRBD1
TGTGCCAGTAGTAAATACTCCAACAGTGAGCAGTTCTTC	CASSKYSNSEQFF	NA	TRBV19	TRBJ2-1	NA
TGTGCCAGCAGCCATCGGACAGGAGAGAACACTGAAGCTTTCTTT	CASSHRTGENTEAFF	NA	TRBV7-9	TRBJ1-1	TRBD1
TGTGCCAGCAGCCCTCGTGGAGGTTCCTACGAGCAGTACTTC	CASSPRGGSYEQYF	NA	TRBV7-9	TRBJ2-7	NA
TGTGCCAGTAGTCCTTCTCTAGCAGGAGAATCGTTTGGGACCGGGGAGCTGTTTTTT	CASSPSLAGESFGTGELFF	NA	TRBV19	TRBJ2-2	NA
TGTGCCATCAGTGGCCTAGCGGGAGGAGCAGATACGCAGTATTTT	CAISGLAGGADTQYF	NA	TRBV10-3	TRBJ2-3	TRBD2
TGCGCCAGCAGAGAACAGCCCGGCGGGAGGGGTAGGACAGATACGCAGTATTTT	CASREQPGGRGRTDTQYF	NA	TRBV5-1	TRBJ2-3	TRBD2
TGTGCCAGCAGCCAAGGACTTCTAGCGGGAGGCCCTTTGGGTGAGCAGTTCTTC	CASSQGLLAGGPLGEQFF	NA	TRBV4-2	TRBJ2-1	TRBD2
TGCGCCAGCACGGGGGACTCTGGGGCCAACGTCCTGACTTTC	CASTGDSGANVLTF	NA	TRBV10-2	TRBJ2-6	NA
TGTGCCAGCAGCTTAGGCGCTAGCGTTGGGTTAGATACGCAGTATTTT	CASSLGASVGLDTQYF	few	TRBV5-4	TRBJ2-3	NA
TGTGCCAGCAGGTCTCGGAACACTGAAGCTTTCTTT	CASRSRNTEAFF	few	TRBV5-6	TRBJ1-1	NA
TGTGCCAGTAGCCAAACGGGCACCGGGGAGCTGTTTTTT	CASSQTGTGELFF	NA	TRBV19	TRBJ2-2	NA
TGTGCCTCAAGGTCAGGGGGCGGAAGCAATCAGCCCCAGCATTTT	CASRSGGGSNQPQHF	NA	TRBV7-2	TRBJ1-5	TRBD1
TGTGCCATCAGTGACTCGGGACAGGGAAACTATGGCTACACCTTC	CAISDSGQGNYGYTF	NA	TRBV10-3	TRBJ1-2	TRBD1
TGTGCCAGCATTCGACAGGGGGCCTACGAGCAGTACTTC	CASIRQGAYEQYF	NA	TRBV6-1	TRBJ2-7	TRBD1
TGTGCCAGCAGTAAGACCGGCGTGGGGGCTGAAAAACTGTTTTTT	CASSKTGVGAEKLFF	few	TRBV27	TRBJ1-4	NA
TGTGCCAGCTCACAAAACAGGGGTCATAGCACAGATACGCAGTATTTT	CASSQNRGHSTDTQYF	NA	TRBV18	TRBJ2-3	TRBD1
TGTGCCAGCAGCCCACCCGGGGGGCCTACTGAAGCTTTCTTT	CASSPPGGPTEAFF	NA	TRBV9	TRBJ1-1	NA
TGTGCCAGCAGCCCCGCTACGAATCAGCCCCAGCATTTT	CASSPATNQPQHF	once	TRBV6-1	TRBJ1-5	NA
TGTGCCAGTCCGGGGGAGGGTGGCTACACCTTC	CASPGEGGYTF	NA	TRBV7-9	TRBJ1-2	NA
TGCAGTGAAAGGAGGGAGGGACTAGCGGCTAGCACAGATACGCAGTATTTT	CSERREGLAASTDTQYF	once	TRBV29-1	TRBJ2-3	TRBD2
TGTGCCAGCAGCTTCCCAGGGGGCAGGGACACTGAAGCTTTCTTT	CASSFPGGRDTEAFF	few	TRBV13	TRBJ1-1	TRBD1
TGCGCCAGCAGCCCCGGGACTAGCGGGGGGGGCGAGTCCGGGGAGCTGTTTTTT	CASSPGTSGGGESGELFF	NA	TRBV5-1	TRBJ2-2	TRBD2